A single sample is the source of the 8 T cell receptor beta chains below, sequenced in a study of blood T cell repertoires in COVID-19. The assay was immunoSEQ multiplex PCR, and TCRdb's table has in-frame clones only and misses some. In the table there are about 440,000 clones, 85% to 90% of which are singletons. The specimen was peripheral blood. These receptor sequences come from a woman in her 30s with acute or convalescent COVID-19.

This clone was counted between two and nine times. The same CDR3 is also encoded by other DNA sequences in this sample. The chain links TRBV7-9 to TRBJ1-1, with a possible D match to TRBD1 (6 bases). Per the germline V gene, CDR1 is SEHNR and CDR2 is FQNEAQ (reference sequence). V gave up 5 bases and J gave up 3 bases, with 10 bases separating them. This CDR3 is 13 amino acids long. In DNA form, the CDR3 reads TGTGCCAGCAGCGCCGGACAGCACACTGAAGCTTTCTTT. It encodes CASSAGQHTEAFF.

V usage is TRBV6-5 and J usage is TRBJ2-1; 8 nucleotides align to TRBD2. The germline gives CDR1 MNHEY, CDR2 SVGAGI. The CDR3 length is 15 residues. V gave up 10 bases and J gave up 10 bases; unmatched junction bases: 18. The CDR3 coding sequence is TGTGCCACGCGGAGGTTGGCTAGCGGGCGTAGGGAGCAGTTCTTC. This codes for CATRRLASGRREQFF.

This clone has a handful of counts. At one boundary the junction diverges from the germline segment, which might be a read error. The chain employs TRBV10-3 and TRBJ1-2; possibly TRBD1 for D (6 bases). CDR1 ENHRY and CDR2 SYGVKD come from the germline V gene. The CDR3 is made up of 13 amino acids. CDR3 nucleotide sequence: TGTGCCATCACTGAGGGGGGGAACTATGGCTACACCTTC. It encodes CAITEGGNYGYTF.

The V gene is TRBV3-1 (or the pseudogene TRBV3-2), the J gene TRBJ2-3; 15 bases fit TRBD2. The CDR3 covers 20 residues. Germline V gives CDR1 LGHDT, CDR2 YNNKEL (reference sequence). J gave up 3 bases and V 4 bases, and 14 bases lay outside the gene matches. This CDR3 is CASSPGSPGLAGGGTDTQYF. The CDR3 coding sequence is TGTGCCAGCAGCCCAGGCTCACCGGGACTAGCGGGGGGCGGGACAGATACGCAGTATTTT.

J is TRBJ1-6 and V is TRBV7-8; 8 bases fit TRBD1. The CDR3 loop spans 14 amino acids. The V gene's germline CDR1 is SGHVS and CDR2 FQNEAQ. The V gene end was trimmed by 3 bases and the J gene end by 7 bases; junction bases not matched to a gene: 2. Here the CDR3 DNA reads TGTGCCAGCAGCTTCGGACAGGGAAATTCACCCCTCCACTTT. This encodes CASSFGQGNSPLHF.

The rearrangement links TRBV5-4 to TRBJ1-5; perhaps TRBD1 as D (6 bases). Germline loops: CDR1 SGHNT, CDR2 YYREEE (reference sequence). This CDR3 spans 14 amino acids. V was shortened by 4 bases and J by 0 bases, with 8 bases between the two germline ends. The CDR3 bases are TGTGCCAGCAGCGCACAGGGTAGCAATCAGCCCCAGCATTTT. It codes for CASSAQGSNQPQHF.

In DNA, the CDR3 is TGCGCCAGCAGCTTGGCGGACAGCCGAGGGGGCGAGCAGTACTTC. Translation: CASSLADSRGGEQYF. The chain recombines TRBV5-1 with TRBJ2-7, with a tentative D call TRBD1 (6 bases). V lost 0 bases and J 6 bases, leaving 16 bases between the germline ends. The CDR3 has 15 amino acids. Germline CDR1 SGHRS, CDR2 YFSETQ.

V usage is TRBV30 and J usage is TRBJ1-1, with a weak D call TRBD1 (5 bases). This CDR3 spans 16 amino acids. Germline values: CDR1 GTSNPN, CDR2 SVGIG (reference sequence). Trimming took 0 bases from V and 1 from J, leaving 15 bases between them. CDR3 DNA: TGTGCCTGGAGTGTACTGGGGCGGCTGGGGAACACTGAAGCTTTCTTT. The encoded protein is CAWSVLGRLGNTEAFF.